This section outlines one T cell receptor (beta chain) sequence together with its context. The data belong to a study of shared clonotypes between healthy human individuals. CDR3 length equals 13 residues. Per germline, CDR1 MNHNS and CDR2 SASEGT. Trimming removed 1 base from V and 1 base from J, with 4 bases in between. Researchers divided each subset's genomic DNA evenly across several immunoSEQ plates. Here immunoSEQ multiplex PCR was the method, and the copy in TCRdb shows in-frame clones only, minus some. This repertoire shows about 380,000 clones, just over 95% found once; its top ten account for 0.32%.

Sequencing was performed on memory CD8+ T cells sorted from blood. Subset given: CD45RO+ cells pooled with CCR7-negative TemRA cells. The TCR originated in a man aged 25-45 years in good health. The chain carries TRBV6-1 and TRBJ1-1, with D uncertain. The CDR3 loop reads CASSEVPNTEAFF. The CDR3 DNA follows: TGTGCCAGCAGTGAAGTCCCGAACACTGAAGCTTTCTTT.